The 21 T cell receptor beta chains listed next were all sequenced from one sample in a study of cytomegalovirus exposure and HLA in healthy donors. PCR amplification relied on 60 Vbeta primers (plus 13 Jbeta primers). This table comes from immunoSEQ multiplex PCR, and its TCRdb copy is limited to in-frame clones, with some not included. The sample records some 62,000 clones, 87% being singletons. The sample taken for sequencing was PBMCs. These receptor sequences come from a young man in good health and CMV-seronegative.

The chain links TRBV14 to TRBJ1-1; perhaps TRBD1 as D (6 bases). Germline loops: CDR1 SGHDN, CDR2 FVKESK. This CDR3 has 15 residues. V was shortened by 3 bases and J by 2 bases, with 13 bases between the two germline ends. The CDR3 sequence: CASSHQGSSNTEAFF. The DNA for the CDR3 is TGTGCCAGCAGCCATCAGGGGTCCTCTAACACTGAAGCTTTCTTT.

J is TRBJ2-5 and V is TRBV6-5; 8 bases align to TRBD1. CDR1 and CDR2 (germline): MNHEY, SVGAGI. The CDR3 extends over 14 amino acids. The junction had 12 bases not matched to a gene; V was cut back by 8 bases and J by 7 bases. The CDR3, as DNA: TGTGCCAGCCGACGACGACAGGGGCTTGGGACCCAGTACTTC. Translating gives CASRRRQGLGTQYF.

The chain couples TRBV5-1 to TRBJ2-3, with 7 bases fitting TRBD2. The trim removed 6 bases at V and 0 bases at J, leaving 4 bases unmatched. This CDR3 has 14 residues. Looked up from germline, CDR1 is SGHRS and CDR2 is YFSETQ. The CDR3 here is CASMNGGSTDTQYF. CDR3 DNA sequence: TGCGCCAGCATGAACGGGGGGAGCACAGATACGCAGTATTTT.

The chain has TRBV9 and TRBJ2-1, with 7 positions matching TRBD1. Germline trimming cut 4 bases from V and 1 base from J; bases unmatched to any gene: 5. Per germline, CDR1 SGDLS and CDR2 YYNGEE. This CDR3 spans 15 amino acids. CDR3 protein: CASSRQTGSYNEQFF. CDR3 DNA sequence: TGTGCCAGCAGCAGACAGACAGGGTCCTACAATGAGCAGTTCTTC.

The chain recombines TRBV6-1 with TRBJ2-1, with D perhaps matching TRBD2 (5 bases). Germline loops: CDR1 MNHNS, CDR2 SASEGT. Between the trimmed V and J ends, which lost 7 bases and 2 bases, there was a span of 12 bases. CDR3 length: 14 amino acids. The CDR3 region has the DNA TGTGCCAGCAACGGGGAAATTACCTACAATGAGCAGTTCTTC. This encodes CASNGEITYNEQFF.

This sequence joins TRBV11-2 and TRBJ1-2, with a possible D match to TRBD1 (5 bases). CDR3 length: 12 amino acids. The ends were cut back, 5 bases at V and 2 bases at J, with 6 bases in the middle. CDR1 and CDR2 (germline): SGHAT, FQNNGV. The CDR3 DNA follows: TGTGCCAGCAGCAGACAGAACTATGGCTACACCTTC. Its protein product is CASSRQNYGYTF.

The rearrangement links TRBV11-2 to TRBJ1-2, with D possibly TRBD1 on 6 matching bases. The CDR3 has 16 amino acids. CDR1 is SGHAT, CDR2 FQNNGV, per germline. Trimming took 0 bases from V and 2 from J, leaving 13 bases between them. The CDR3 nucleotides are TGTGCCAGCAGCTTAGATCGGGCAGGGGTCAACTATGGCTACACCTTC. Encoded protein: CASSLDRAGVNYGYTF.

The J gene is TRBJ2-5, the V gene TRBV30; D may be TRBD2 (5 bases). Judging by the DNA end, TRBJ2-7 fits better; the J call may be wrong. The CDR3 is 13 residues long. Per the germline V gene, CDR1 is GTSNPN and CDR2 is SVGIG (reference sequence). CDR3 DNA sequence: TGTGCCTGGAGTAGAGGGATCCGATACGAGCAGTACTTC. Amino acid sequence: CAWSRGIRYEQYF.

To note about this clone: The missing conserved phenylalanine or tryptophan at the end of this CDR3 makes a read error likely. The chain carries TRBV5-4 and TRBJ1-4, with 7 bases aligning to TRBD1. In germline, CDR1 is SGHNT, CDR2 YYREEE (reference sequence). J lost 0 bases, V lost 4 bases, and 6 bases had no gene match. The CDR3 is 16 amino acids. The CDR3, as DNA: TGTGCCAGCAGCACCAGGGGGGAGGCAACTAATGAAAAACTGTTTCTT. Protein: CASSTRGEATNEKLFL.

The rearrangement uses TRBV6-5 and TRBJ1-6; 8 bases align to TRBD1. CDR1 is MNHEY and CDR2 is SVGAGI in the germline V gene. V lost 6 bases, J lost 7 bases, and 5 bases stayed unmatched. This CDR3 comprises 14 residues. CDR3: CASRAGTGNSPLHF. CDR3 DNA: TGTGCCAGCAGAGCCGGGACAGGCAATTCACCCCTCCACTTT.

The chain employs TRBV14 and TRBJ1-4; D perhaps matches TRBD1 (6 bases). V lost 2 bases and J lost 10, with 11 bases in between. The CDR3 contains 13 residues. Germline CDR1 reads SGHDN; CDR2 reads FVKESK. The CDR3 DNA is TGTGCCAGCAGCCAAAACAGGGTTGGAAAACTGTTTTTT. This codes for CASSQNRVGKLFF.

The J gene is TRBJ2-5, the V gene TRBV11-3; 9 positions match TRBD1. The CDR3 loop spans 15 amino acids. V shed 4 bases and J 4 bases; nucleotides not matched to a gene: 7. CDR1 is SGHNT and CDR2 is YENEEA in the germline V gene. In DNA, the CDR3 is TGTGCCAGCAGCTATCGGGGACAGGGAGGAGAGACCCAGTACTTC. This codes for CASSYRGQGGETQYF.

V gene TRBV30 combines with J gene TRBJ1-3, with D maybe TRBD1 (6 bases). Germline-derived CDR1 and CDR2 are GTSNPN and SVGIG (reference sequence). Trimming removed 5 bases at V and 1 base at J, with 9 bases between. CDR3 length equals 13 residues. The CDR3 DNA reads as TGTGCCTGGGCGAGGGGGTCTGGAAACACCATATATTTT. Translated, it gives CAWARGSGNTIYF.

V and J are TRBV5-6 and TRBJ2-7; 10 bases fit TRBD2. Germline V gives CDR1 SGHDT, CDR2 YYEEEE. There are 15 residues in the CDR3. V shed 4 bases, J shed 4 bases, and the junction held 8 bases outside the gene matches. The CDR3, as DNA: TGTGCCAGCAGCAACGGACTAGCGGTTTCTTACGAGCAGTACTTC. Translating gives CASSNGLAVSYEQYF.

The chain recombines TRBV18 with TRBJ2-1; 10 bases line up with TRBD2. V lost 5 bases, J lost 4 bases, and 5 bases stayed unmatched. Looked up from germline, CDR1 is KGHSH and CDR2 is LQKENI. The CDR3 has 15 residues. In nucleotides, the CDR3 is TGTGCCAGCTCATCTTTTAGCGGGGGGTACAATGAGCAGTTCTTC. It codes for CASSSFSGGYNEQFF.

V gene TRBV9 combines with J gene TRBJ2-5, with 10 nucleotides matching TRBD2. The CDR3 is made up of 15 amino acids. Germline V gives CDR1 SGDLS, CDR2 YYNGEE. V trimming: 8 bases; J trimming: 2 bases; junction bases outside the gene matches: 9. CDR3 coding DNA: TGTGCCAGTACGGGTCTAGCGGGGGAGCAAGAGACCCAGTACTTC. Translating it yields CASTGLAGEQETQYF.

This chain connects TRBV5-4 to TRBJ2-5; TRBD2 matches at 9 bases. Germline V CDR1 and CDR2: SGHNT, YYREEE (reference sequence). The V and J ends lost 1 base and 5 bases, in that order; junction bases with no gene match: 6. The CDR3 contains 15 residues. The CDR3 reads CASSLPAGGSETQYF. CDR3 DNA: TGTGCCAGCAGCTTGCCAGCGGGGGGTAGTGAGACCCAGTACTTC.

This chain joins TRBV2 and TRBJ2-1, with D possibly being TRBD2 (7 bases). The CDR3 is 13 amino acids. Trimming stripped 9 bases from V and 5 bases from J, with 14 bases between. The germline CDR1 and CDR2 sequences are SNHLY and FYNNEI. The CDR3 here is CASGGAGHNEQFF. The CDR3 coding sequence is TGTGCCAGTGGGGGGGCCGGCCACAATGAGCAGTTCTTC.

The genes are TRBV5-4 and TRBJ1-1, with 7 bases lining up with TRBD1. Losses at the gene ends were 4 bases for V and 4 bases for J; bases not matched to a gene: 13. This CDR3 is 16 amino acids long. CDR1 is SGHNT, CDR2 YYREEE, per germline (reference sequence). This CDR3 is CASSGEVQGLSTEAFF. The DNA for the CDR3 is TGTGCCAGCAGCGGGGAGGTACAGGGGTTAAGCACTGAAGCTTTCTTT.

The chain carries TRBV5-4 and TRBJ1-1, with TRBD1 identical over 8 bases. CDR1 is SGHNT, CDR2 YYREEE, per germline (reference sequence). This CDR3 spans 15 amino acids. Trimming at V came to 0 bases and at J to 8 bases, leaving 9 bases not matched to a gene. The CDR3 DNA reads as TGTGCCAGCAGCTTGGAAGCAGGGGGCTTGGGAGAAGCTTTCTTT. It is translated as CASSLEAGGLGEAFF.

DNA for the CDR3: TGTGCCAGCAGCCCCTTCCCTCAGGACAGCTACACTGAAGCTTTCTTT. Amino acids: CASSPFPQDSYTEAFF. The chain joins TRBV7-8 to TRBJ1-1; D might be TRBD1 (6 bases). Trimming stripped 5 bases from V and 3 bases from J, with 19 bases between. The CDR3 is 16 amino acids. Germline CDR1 is SGHVS and CDR2 is FQNEAQ.